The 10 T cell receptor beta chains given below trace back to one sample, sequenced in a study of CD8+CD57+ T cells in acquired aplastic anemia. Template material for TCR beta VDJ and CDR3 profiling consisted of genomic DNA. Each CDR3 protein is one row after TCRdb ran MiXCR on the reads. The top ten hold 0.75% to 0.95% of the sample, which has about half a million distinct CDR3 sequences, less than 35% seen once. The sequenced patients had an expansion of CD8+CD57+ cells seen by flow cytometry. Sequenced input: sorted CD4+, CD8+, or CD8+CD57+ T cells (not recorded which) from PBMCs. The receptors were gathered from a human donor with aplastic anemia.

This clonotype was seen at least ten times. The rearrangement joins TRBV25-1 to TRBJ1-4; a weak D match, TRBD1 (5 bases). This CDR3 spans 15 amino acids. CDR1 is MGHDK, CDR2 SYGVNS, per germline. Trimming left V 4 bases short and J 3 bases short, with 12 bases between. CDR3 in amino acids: CASSVIGDSNEKLFF. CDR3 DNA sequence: TGTGCCAGCAGTGTTATTGGGGACTCTAATGAAAAACTGTTTTTT.

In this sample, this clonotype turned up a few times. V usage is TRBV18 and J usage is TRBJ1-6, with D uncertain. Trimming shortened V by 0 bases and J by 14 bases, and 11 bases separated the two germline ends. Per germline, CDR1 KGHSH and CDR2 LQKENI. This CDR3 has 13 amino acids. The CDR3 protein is CASSPPDRATLHF. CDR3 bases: TGTGCCAGCTCACCACCGGACCGGGCGACCCTCCACTTT.

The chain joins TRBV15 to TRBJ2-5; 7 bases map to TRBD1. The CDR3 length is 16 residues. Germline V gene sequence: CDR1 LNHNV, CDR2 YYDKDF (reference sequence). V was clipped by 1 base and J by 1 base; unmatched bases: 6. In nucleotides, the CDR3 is TGTGCCACCAGCAGAGGACCGGGACAGCGCCAAGAGACCCAGTACTTC. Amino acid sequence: CATSRGPGQRQETQYF.

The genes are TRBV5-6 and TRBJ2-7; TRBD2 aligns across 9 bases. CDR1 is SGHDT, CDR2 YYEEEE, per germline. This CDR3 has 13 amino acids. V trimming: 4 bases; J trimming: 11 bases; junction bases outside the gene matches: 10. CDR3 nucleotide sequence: TGTGCCAGCAGCCAGGGAGGCGGGGGGGCCGAGTACTTC. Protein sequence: CASSQGGGGAEYF.

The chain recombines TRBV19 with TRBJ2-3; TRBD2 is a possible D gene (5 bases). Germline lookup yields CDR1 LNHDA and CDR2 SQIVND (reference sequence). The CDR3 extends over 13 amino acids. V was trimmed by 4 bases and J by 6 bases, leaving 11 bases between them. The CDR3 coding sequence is TGTGCCAGTAGTAGGCAGAGGAGGGATACGCAGTATTTT. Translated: CASSRQRRDTQYF.

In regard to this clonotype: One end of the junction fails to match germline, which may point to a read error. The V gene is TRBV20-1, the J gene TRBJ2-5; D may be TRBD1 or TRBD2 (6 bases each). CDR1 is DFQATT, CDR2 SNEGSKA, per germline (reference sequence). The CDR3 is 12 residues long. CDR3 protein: CSAPGGQEAQYF. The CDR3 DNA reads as TGCAGTGCTCCCGGGGGCCAAGAGGCCCAGTACTTC.

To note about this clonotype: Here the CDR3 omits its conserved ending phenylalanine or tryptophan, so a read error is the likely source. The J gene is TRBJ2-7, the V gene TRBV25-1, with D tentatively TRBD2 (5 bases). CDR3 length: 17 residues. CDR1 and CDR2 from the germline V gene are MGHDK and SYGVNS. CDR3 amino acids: CASSEYGLGLSSYGQYL. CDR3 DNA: TGTGCCAGCAGTGAATACGGCCTAGGACTGAGCTCCTACGGGCAGTACCTC.

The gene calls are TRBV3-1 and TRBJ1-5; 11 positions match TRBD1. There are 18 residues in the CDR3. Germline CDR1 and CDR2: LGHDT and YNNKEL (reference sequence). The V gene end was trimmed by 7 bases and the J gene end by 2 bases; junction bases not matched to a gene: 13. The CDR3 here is CASIAGTGGPLRNQPQHF. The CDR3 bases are TGTGCCAGCATCGCCGGGACAGGGGGGCCCTTACGCAATCAGCCCCAGCATTTT.

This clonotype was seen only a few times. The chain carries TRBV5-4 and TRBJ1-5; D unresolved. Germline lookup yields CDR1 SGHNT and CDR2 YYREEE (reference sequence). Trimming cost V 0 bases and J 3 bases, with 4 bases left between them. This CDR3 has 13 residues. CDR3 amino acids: CASSLGYNQPQHF. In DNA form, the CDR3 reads TGTGCCAGCAGCTTGGGTTACAATCAGCCCCAGCATTTT.

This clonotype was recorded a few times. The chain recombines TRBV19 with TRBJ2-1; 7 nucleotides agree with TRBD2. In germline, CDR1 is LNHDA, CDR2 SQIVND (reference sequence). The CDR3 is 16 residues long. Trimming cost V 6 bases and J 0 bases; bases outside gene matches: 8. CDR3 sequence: CASRLATSLSYNEQFF. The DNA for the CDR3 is TGTGCCAGTAGACTCGCGACTAGCCTCTCCTACAATGAGCAGTTCTTC.